The clone carrying this T cell receptor (beta chain) was observed a few times. The antigen is undetermined. The sample comes from a study of identical twins. Study-level points and caveats: Twins' excess sharing was less marked for out-of-frame beta sequences.

V was shortened by 1 base and J by 1 base, with 16 bases between the two germline ends. The V gene's germline CDR1 is LGHNA and CDR2 YNFKEQ. CDR3 length equals 17 residues. TCRdb passed the 5' RACE reads through MiXCR, listing each CDR3 protein once. The data hold around 1.7 million distinct CDR3 sequences, with under 35% observed a single time. All of the donors were Caucasians in good health. This chain connects TRBV4-2 to TRBJ2-5; the D gene is possibly TRBD2 (5 bases). The specimen sequenced was cord blood. This clonotype was obtained from a newborn girl in good health. DNA of the CDR3: TGTGCCAGCAGCCAAGGAAGCGGTAGCCGAACCCAAGAGACCCAGTACTTC. It translates to CASSQGSGSRTQETQYF.